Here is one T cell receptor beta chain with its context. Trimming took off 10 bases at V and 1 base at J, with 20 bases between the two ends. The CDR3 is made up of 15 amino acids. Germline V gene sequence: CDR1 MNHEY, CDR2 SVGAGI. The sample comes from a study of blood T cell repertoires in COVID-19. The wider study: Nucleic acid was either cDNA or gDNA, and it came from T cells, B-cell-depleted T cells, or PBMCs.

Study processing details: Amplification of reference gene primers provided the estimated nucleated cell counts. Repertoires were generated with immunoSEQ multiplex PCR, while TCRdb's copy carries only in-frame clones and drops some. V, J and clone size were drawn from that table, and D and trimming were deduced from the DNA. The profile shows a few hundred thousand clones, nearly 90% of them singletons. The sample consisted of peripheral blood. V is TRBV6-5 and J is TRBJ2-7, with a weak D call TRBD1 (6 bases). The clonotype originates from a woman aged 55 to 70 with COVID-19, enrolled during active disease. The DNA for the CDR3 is TGTGCCACCTTGGGACACTCGGGCTTTTCCTACGAGCAGTACTTC. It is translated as CATLGHSGFSYEQYF.